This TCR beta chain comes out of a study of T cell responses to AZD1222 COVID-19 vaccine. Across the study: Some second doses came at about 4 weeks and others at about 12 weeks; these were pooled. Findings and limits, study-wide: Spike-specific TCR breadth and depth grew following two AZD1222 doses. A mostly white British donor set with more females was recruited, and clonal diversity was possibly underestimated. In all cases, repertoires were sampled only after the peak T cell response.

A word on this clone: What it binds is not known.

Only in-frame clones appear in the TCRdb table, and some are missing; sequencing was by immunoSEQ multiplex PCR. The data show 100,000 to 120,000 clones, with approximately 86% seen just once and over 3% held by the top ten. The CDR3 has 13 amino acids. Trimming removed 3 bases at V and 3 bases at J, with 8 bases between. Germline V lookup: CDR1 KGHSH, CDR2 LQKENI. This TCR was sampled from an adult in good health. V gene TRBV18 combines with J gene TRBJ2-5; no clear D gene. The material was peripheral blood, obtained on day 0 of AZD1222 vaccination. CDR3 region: CASSPGHEETQYF. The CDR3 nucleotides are TGTGCCAGCTCACCTGGGCATGAAGAGACCCAGTACTTC.